Following are 13 T cell receptor beta chains from one sample sequenced in a study of shared clonotypes between healthy human individuals (dated by TCRdb to between 2020 and 2021). Library construction relied on the immunoSEQ multiplex PCR assay. TCRdb provides this immuneACCESS table in a form limited to in-frame rearrangements. Some clones are lacking; in checked studies, under half of them reflect an unresolved V gene, and why the rest are absent is not known. For this sample there are nearly 2 million clones; about 95% appear just once. The top ten hold 1.2% of the sample. For the CD8 naive samples, CD45RO-negative cells were positively selected for CCR7, yielding a CD45RA+CCR7+ population from which TemRA cells were excluded. Material for sequencing was naive CD8+ T cells sorted from blood. Taken with the paper, the label for cell subset or site translates to: CD45RA+CCR7+. The receptor source for this set is a man younger than 35 in good health.

This chain links TRBV7-9 with TRBJ2-3, with 9 bases aligning to TRBD1. The trim removed 5 bases at V and 3 bases at J, leaving 12 bases unmatched. Germline values: CDR1 SEHNR, CDR2 FQNEAQ (reference sequence). The CDR3 loop spans 17 amino acids. The CDR3, as DNA: TGTGCCAGCAGCCGGAATCCGGGACAGGGAGTGACAGATACGCAGTATTTT. This gives the protein CASSRNPGQGVTDTQYF. Combining the CDR3 with reference TRBV7-9 and TRBJ2-3 gives the whole variable domain DTGVSQNPRHKITKRGQNVTFRCDPISEHNRLYWYRQTLGQGPEFLTYFQNEAQLEKSRLLSDRFSAERPKGSFSTLEIQRTEQGDSAMYLCASSRNPGQGVTDTQYFGPGTRLTVL.

The count of this clone is one. The chain recombines TRBV27 with TRBJ1-6; D uncertain. The CDR3 covers 13 residues. From germline, CDR1 is MNHEY and CDR2 SMNVEV (reference sequence). Trimming pared 3 bases from V and 7 bases from J, leaving 7 bases between. The CDR3 DNA reads TGTGCCAGCAGTTTCAGCAGGAATTCACCCCTCCACTTT. Its protein is CASSFSRNSPLHF.

The count of this clone is one. This rearrangement joins TRBV25-1 to TRBJ2-7, with D perhaps TRBD1 (6 bases). Germline V gene lookup returns CDR1 MGHDK and CDR2 SYGVNS. The CDR3 runs 15 residues. The ends were cut back, 3 bases at V and 0 bases at J, with 12 bases in the middle. The CDR3 nucleotides read TGTGCCAGCAGTGATGGACAGTTAAGCTCCTACGAGCAGTACTTC. Translated: CASSDGQLSSYEQYF.

The chain recombines TRBV7-6 with TRBJ2-7; tentative D call: TRBD2 (6 bases). The CDR3 consists of 12 residues. V was shortened by 5 bases and J by 3 bases, with 8 bases between the two germline ends. The V gene's germline CDR1 is SGHVS and CDR2 FNYEAQ. CDR3 protein: CASSDGSYEQYF. CDR3 nucleotides: TGTGCCAGCAGCGACGGGAGCTACGAGCAGTACTTC.

The sample holds one count of this clone. The rearrangement links TRBV27 to TRBJ2-1; D not resolved. The CDR3 contains 14 residues. The germline gives CDR1 MNHEY, CDR2 SMNVEV (reference sequence). V shed 8 bases and J shed 15 bases, with 26 bases lying between them. The CDR3 spells CASSPASSRAMWFF. DNA of the CDR3: TGTGCCAGCTCCCCAGCCAGCTCAAGGGCCATGTGGTTCTTC.

CDR3 nucleotide sequence: TGTGCCAGCAGTGAATCCCGCCGGGACAGGGGCGACTATGGCTACACCTTC. It yields the protein CASSESRRDRGDYGYTF. The chain carries TRBV2 and TRBJ1-2, with 10 bases aligning to TRBD1. This CDR3 contains 17 residues. With V trimmed by 2 bases and J by 3 bases, 9 bases remained unmatched. Per germline, CDR1 SNHLY and CDR2 FYNNEI.

The chain carries TRBV6-6 and TRBJ2-7, with a possible D match to TRBD2 (6 bases). V dropped 5 bases and J dropped 2 bases, with 13 bases sitting between them. CDR1 and CDR2 (germline): MNHNY, SVGAGI (reference sequence). The CDR3 loop spans 14 amino acids. The DNA for the CDR3 is TGTGCCAGCAGTCCGAACGGGAGTCCCTACGAGCAGTACTTC. Its protein is CASSPNGSPYEQYF.

The chain has TRBV13 and TRBJ1-1; TRBD1 might be the D (5 bases). Trimming pared 3 bases from V and 10 bases from J, leaving 24 bases between. This CDR3 contains 16 residues. CDR1 and CDR2 from the germline V gene are PRHDT and FYEKMQ (reference sequence). CDR3 residues: CASSFRDYRDLKGAFF. The CDR3 nucleotides read TGTGCCAGCAGCTTTCGAGATTACCGGGACCTAAAGGGAGCTTTCTTT.

Worth noting for this clone: This sample also contains other DNA sequences that code for the same CDR3. This chain links TRBV30 with TRBJ2-7, with 10 nucleotides matching TRBD2. CDR1 GTSNPN and CDR2 SVGIG come from the germline V gene (reference sequence). V dropped 3 bases and J dropped 4; count of bases not matched to a gene: 3. The CDR3 is made up of 13 amino acids. CDR3 sequence: CAWSLAGDYEQYF. The CDR3 region has the DNA TGTGCCTGGAGCCTAGCGGGGGATTACGAGCAGTACTTC.

V and J are TRBV2 and TRBJ2-7, with a weak D call TRBD1 (6 bases). Germline V gene sequence: CDR1 SNHLY, CDR2 FYNNEI. Between the trimmed V and J ends, which lost 6 bases and 3 bases, there was a span of 12 bases. The CDR3 length is 13 residues. This CDR3 is CASRQLQGYEQYF. The CDR3 DNA reads TGTGCCAGCAGACAGTTACAGGGCTACGAGCAGTACTTC.

This chain joins TRBV18 and TRBJ2-1, with unresolved D. Trimming took off 2 bases at V and 4 bases at J, with 6 bases between the two ends. CDR3 size: 13 residues. Germline assignment: CDR1 KGHSH and CDR2 LQKENI. The CDR3: CASSPIQYNEQFF. Written as DNA, the CDR3 is TGTGCCAGCTCACCAATTCAGTACAATGAGCAGTTCTTC.

The chain is built from TRBV5-1 and TRBJ2-7; D possibly matches TRBD1 or TRBD2 (5 bases each). Germline V gives CDR1 SGHRS, CDR2 YFSETQ. V lost 2 bases and J lost 5, with 14 bases in between. The CDR3 length is 14 residues. CDR3: CASSLYRDADEQYF. CDR3 nucleotide sequence: TGCGCCAGCAGCTTATACCGGGACGCCGACGAGCAGTACTTC.

The rearrangement uses TRBV27 and TRBJ2-7; possibly TRBD1 for D (7 bases). The CDR3 has 16 amino acids. With 0 bases removed from V and 3 bases from J, the gap between germline ends came to 15 bases. CDR1 is MNHEY, CDR2 SMNVEV, per germline (reference sequence). The CDR3 protein is CASSLSTGEAFYEQYF. CDR3 DNA sequence: TGTGCCAGCAGTTTATCTACAGGGGAGGCATTCTACGAGCAGTACTTC.